The clone carrying this TCR beta chain was found a few times. The antigen remains undetermined. This sample is drawn from a study of early T cells in non-severe SARS-CoV-2 infection. Study-level points and caveats: Clonotype matching in VDJdb favored anti-spike CD8 responses and did not capture private and CD4 specificities.

Unique molecular identifiers (one per individual cDNA molecule) were attached. TCRdb processed the 5' RACE reads anew with MiXCR; each CDR3 protein has one entry. The sample holds roughly 41,000 distinct CDR3 sequences, around 4.5% seen once. The source material was whole blood. This clonotype was obtained from an adult who was a healthcare worker with PCR-confirmed SARS-CoV-2 infection or an uninfected control (not recorded which).

CDR3 DNA: TGTGCCAGCAGCAGACAGGGGAGCTCCTACGAGCAGTACTTC. It codes for CASSRQGSSYEQYF. The chain recombines TRBV6-5 with TRBJ2-7; TRBD1 matches 8 bases. This CDR3 is 14 amino acids long. The germline CDR1 and CDR2 sequences are MNHEY and SVGAGI. Trimming removed 6 bases from V and 0 bases from J; junction bases left unmatched: 4.